The 15 T cell receptor beta chains in this list originate from one sample, sequenced in a study. TCRdb processed the RT-PCR reads anew with MiXCR; each CDR3 protein has one entry. This sample yields fewer than 800,000 distinct CDR3 sequences, of which 14% are seen a single time; roughly 4% belongs to the top ten. Sequenced material: memory CD4+ T cells from blood. The receptors were sampled from a female donor in good health, serving as a healthy control.

This clonotype has only a few counts. The chain carries TRBV7-9 and TRBJ2-1; 13 bases are a match to TRBD2. The V segment lost 5 bases and the J segment 8 bases; nucleotides outside the gene matches: 6. This CDR3 has 15 amino acids. The germline CDR1 and CDR2 sequences are SEHNR and FQNEAQ (reference sequence). CDR3 region: CASSRTSGRGDEQFF. The CDR3 DNA reads TGTGCCAGCAGCCGGACTAGCGGGAGAGGGGATGAGCAGTTCTTC. The whole variable domain, remainder taken from reference TRBV7-9 and TRBJ2-1, is DTGVSQNPRHKITKRGQNVTFRCDPISEHNRLYWYRQTLGQGPEFLTYFQNEAQLEKSRLLSDRFSAERPKGSFSTLEIQRTEQGDSAMYLCASSRTSGRGDEQFFGPGTRLTVL.

The V call is TRBV11-2, the J call TRBJ2-5, with D possibly matching TRBD2 (6 bases). Trimming took 3 bases from V and 4 from J, leaving 15 bases between them. CDR1 is SGHAT and CDR2 is FQNNGV in the germline V gene. The CDR3 contains 15 residues. The CDR3 protein is CASSFGGGGIETQYF. The CDR3 DNA sequence: TGTGCCAGCAGCTTCGGGGGAGGCGGGATAGAGACCCAGTACTTC.

Many counts were recorded for this clonotype. The chain is built from TRBV20-1 and TRBJ2-3; D unresolved. The CDR3 loop spans 13 amino acids. In germline, CDR1 is DFQATT, CDR2 SNEGSKA (reference sequence). Trimming cost V 1 base and J 2 bases, with 7 bases left between them. In nucleotides, the CDR3 is TGCAGTGCTAGAGGAAGAACCACAGATACGCAGTATTTT. It translates to CSARGRTTDTQYF.

The chain joins TRBV6-1 to TRBJ1-2, with D unresolved. Trimming left V 0 bases short and J 4 bases short, with 9 bases between. This CDR3 has 14 amino acids. Germline CDR1 reads MNHNS; CDR2 reads SASEGT. CDR3 region: CASSEALRTYGYTF. Here the CDR3 DNA reads TGTGCCAGCAGTGAAGCGCTTAGAACCTATGGCTACACCTTC.

There are many counts of this clonotype. This rearrangement joins TRBV12-3 or TRBV12-4 to TRBJ1-5, with a weak D call TRBD1 (5 bases). The CDR3 is 13 amino acids. V was trimmed by 5 bases and J by 6 bases, leaving 11 bases between them. Here the CDR3 reads CASSPSGGQPQHF. The CDR3 bases are TGTGCCAGCAGTCCCTCGGGGGGTCAGCCCCAGCATTTT.

This clonotype was detected ten times or more. Here the CDR3 reads CASSSPGTGVPEAFF. In DNA, the CDR3 is TGTGCCAGCAGCAGTCCCGGGACAGGGGTCCCTGAAGCTTTCTTT. The chain joins TRBV5-6 to TRBJ1-1, with 10 bases matching TRBD1. The CDR3 covers 15 residues. Trimming took 4 bases from V and 6 from J; bases not matched to a gene: 9. CDR1 is SGHDT, CDR2 YYEEEE, per germline.

Ten or more counts support this clonotype. The CDR3 coding sequence is TGTGCCAGCAGTTTATCGCGGCGCCTAGCTAACTATGGCTACACCTTC. It encodes CASSLSRRLANYGYTF. V usage is TRBV27 and J usage is TRBJ1-2; D is ambiguous. This CDR3 region has 16 residues. V was cut by 0 bases and J by 0 bases, with 11 bases left in between. CDR1 and CDR2 (germline): MNHEY, SMNVEV (reference sequence).

Many counts were recorded for this clonotype. In DNA, the CDR3 is TGTGCCAGCTCACCACGTACCTCGGGACCCATTACCTACGAGCAGTACTTC. It codes for CASSPRTSGPITYEQYF. The chain couples TRBV18 to TRBJ2-7; D is tentatively TRBD1 or TRBD2 (5 bases each). V was shortened by 1 base and J by 2 bases, with 18 bases between the two germline ends. The CDR3 totals 17 residues. Germline-derived CDR1 and CDR2 are KGHSH and LQKENI.

This clonotype was observed many times. The V call is TRBV5-6, the J call TRBJ2-3; TRBD1 aligns across 9 bases. CDR1 and CDR2 (germline): SGHDT, YYEEEE. Trimming took 4 bases from V and 7 from J; bases not matched to a gene: 13. The CDR3 loop spans 16 amino acids. Written as DNA, the CDR3 is TGTGCCAGCAGCCCAATCCCGGGACAGGGAGGACATACGCAGTATTTT. Encoded protein: CASSPIPGQGGHTQYF.

This clonotype was counted ten times or more. The junction departs from the called germline gene at one end, perhaps through a read error. J is TRBJ2-7 and V is TRBV20-1; the D is unclear. Per the germline V gene, CDR1 is DFQATT and CDR2 is SNEGSKA (reference sequence). The CDR3 is 10 amino acids. The CDR3 DNA sequence: TGCAGTGCTAGAGATCGAGCACCCATCTTC. It specifies CSARDRAPIF.

This clonotype was observed a few times. V and J are TRBV7-2 and TRBJ1-1; no clear D gene. Deletions cut 4 bases from V and 6 bases from J, with 9 bases between. Germline values: CDR1 SGHTA, CDR2 FQGNSA. This CDR3 has 12 residues. DNA of the CDR3: TGTGCCAGCAGCTCAAGGTCGTCTGAAGCTTTCTTT. Its protein is CASSSRSSEAFF.

In its sample, this clonotype was seen a few times. The chain recombines TRBV2 with TRBJ2-7; 10 bases line up with TRBD1. V lost 7 bases and J lost 5; bases outside the gene matches: 5. The CDR3 spans 13 residues. Germline loops: CDR1 SNHLY, CDR2 FYNNEI. The CDR3 region is CASTGDRGDEQYF. In DNA form, the CDR3 reads TGTGCCAGCACCGGGGACAGGGGCGACGAGCAGTACTTC. The variable domain in full, completed from reference TRBV2 and TRBJ2-7, reads EPEVTQTPSHQVTQMGQEVILRCVPISNHLYFYWYRQILGQKVEFLVSFYNNEISEKSEIFDDQFSVERPDGSNFTLKIRSTKLEDSAMYFCASTGDRGDEQYFGPGTRLTVT.

The chain combines TRBV9 with TRBJ2-5; 13 bases match TRBD2. With V trimmed by 2 bases and J by 13 bases, 14 bases remained unmatched. Germline CDR1 and CDR2: SGDLS and YYNGEE. CDR3 length: 16 amino acids. CDR3 loop: CASSVGLAGDSSVLYF. CDR3 DNA sequence: TGTGCCAGCAGCGTTGGACTAGCGGGGGACTCCTCCGTCCTGTACTTC.

In its sample, this clonotype was seen many times. The J gene is TRBJ2-7, the V gene TRBV20-1; TRBD2 might be the D (5 bases). The V gene lost 4 bases and the J gene lost 3 bases, with 16 bases spanning the gap. Germline CDR1 DFQATT, CDR2 SNEGSKA (reference sequence). This CDR3 has 14 residues. The CDR3 spells CSAMTGLLLYEQYF. CDR3 nucleotide sequence: TGCAGTGCTATGACCGGACTTCTCCTCTACGAGCAGTACTTC.

The chain employs TRBV7-9 and TRBJ2-1, with 8 bases matching TRBD1. This CDR3 has 14 residues. Germline V gene sequence: CDR1 SEHNR, CDR2 FQNEAQ (reference sequence). Losses at the gene ends were 3 bases for V and 7 bases for J; bases not matched to a gene: 5. The CDR3 is CASSLTGDTNEQFF. The CDR3 DNA follows: TGTGCCAGCAGCTTGACAGGGGATACGAATGAGCAGTTCTTC.